The present T cell receptor (beta chain) was sequenced within a study of T-cell memory formation after mild COVID-19. Across the study: Each donor largely had its own TCR clusters. Study-level findings and limits: Later expanders leaned CD4+, whereas day 15 to 85 contracting clones were balanced CD4/CD8.

A few counts support this clonotype. Its antigen is undetermined. Amplification by 5'RACE using constant-segment primers produced TCR alpha and TCR beta cDNA libraries that carried sample barcodes and UMIs. From the 5' RACE reads, TCRdb called clonotypes with MiXCR, one entry per CDR3 protein. Of about 360,000 distinct CDR3 sequences detected, 13% appear once; the ten largest clones hold around a fifth. Input material: PBMCs or a T cell subset sorted from them (not recorded which). This clonotype originated in a man between 18 and 35 years old who had mild COVID-19 (a few samples of this study predate the infection). Cell type and time point are not known.

In nucleotides, the CDR3 is TGTGCCAGCAGCGACAGATACAATCAGCCCCAGCATTTT. Protein: CASSDRYNQPQHF. J is TRBJ1-5 and V is TRBV12-3 or TRBV12-4, with a possible D match to TRBD1 (5 bases). V lost 6 bases, J lost 3 bases, and 9 bases lay in between. The CDR3 length is 13 residues.